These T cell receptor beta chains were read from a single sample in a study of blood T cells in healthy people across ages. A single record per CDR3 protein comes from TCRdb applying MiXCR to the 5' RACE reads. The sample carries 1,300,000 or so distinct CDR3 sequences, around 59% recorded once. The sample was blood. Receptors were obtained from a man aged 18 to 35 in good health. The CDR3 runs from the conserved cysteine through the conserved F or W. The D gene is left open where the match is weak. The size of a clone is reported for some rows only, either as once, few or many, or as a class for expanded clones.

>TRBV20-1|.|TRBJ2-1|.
TGCAATGCTGCTCACGGGGGGCCGACGGCCTACAATGAGCAGTTCTTC
CNAAHGGPTAYNEQFF
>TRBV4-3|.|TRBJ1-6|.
TGCGCCAGCAGCCACCGACACGGCGTGGGGAATTCACCCCTCCACTTT
CASSHRHGVGNSPLHF
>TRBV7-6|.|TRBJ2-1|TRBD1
TGTGCCAGCAGCGACAGGGTTGGGCATGAGCAGTTCTTC
CASSDRVGHEQFF
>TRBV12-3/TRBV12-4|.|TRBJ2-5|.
TGTGCCAGCAGTTTTTTGCAAGGAAAGCAGTACTTC
CASSFLQGKQYF
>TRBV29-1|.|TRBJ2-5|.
TGCAGCGTTGAAGTGGCAGGGAGTGGGCAGTACTTC
CSVEVAGSGQYF
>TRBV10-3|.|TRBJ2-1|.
TGTGCCATCAGTGCCACCCACAATGAGCAGTTCTTC
CAISATHNEQFF
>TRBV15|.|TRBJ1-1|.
TGTGCCACCAGCAGCACGCGGGCGCGGGGTGAAGCTTTCTTT
CATSSTRARGEAFF
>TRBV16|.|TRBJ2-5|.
TGTGCCAGCAGCCAATTGAACAGTTTGGAGACCCAGTACTTC
CASSQLNSLETQYF
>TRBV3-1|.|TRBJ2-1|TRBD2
TGTGCCAGCAGCCAAGTAGCGGGAGGGCGTATAGGCAATGAGCAGTTCTTC
CASSQVAGGRIGNEQFF
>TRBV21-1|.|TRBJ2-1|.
TGTGCCAGCAGCAAAGTACGACTAGCGGGGATCGGGCGGAGGCTCTACAATGAGCAGTTCTTC
CASSKVRLAGIGRRLYNEQFF
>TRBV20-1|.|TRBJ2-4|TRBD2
TGCAGTGCTTCGCTAGCGGACCAAAACATTCAGTACTTC
CSASLADQNIQYF
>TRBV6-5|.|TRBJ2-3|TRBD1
TGTGCCAGCAGTTACTCGGACAGGGCAGAGTCGGGGATCCCACAAGATACGCAGTATTTT
CASSYSDRAESGIPQDTQYF
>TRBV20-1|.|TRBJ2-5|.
TGCAGTGCTACCCCAGGGCAGGACCAAGAGACCCAGTACTTC
CSATPGQDQETQYF
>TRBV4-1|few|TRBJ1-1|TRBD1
TGCGCCAGCAGCCAAGTAAACAGGGGGTTTGAAGCTTTCTTT
CASSQVNRGFEAFF
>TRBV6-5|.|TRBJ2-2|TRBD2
TGTGCCAGCAGTTACCGAGGACTAGCGGGCACCGGGGAGCTGTTTTTT
CASSYRGLAGTGELFF
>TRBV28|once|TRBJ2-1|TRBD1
TGTGCCAGCAGTGGGGGACAGAAAATCAATGAGCAGTTCTTC
CASSGGQKINEQFF
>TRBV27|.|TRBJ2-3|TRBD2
TGTGCCAGCAGTCCCACGGGACTAGCGGGATTGACGGATACGCAGTATTTT
CASSPTGLAGLTDTQYF
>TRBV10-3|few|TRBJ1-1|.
TGTGCCATCAGTGAGAGTCCCGGGAACACTGAAGCTTTCTTT
CAISESPGNTEAFF
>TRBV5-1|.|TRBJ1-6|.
TGCGCCAGCAGTTTAGGACCGGAGAATTCACCCCTCCACTTT
CASSLGPENSPLHF
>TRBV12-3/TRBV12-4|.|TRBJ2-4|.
TGTGCCAGCAGTTTGAAATCGGGGATTTCCCAGTACTTC
CASSLKSGISQYF
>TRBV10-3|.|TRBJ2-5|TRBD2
TGTGCCACCGGGCTAGCGGGAGAAGAGACCCAGTACTTC
CATGLAGEETQYF
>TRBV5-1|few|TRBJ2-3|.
TGCGCCAGCAGCTTAAATAGTGAAAACACAGATACGCAGTATTTT
CASSLNSENTDTQYF
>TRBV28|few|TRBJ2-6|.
TGTGCCAGCAGGGAGAGCTCTGGGGCCAACGTCCTGACTTTC
CASRESSGANVLTF
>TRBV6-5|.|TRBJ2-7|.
TGTGCCAGCAGTTACTCAGCTAACTCCGACGAGCAGTACTTC
CASSYSANSDEQYF
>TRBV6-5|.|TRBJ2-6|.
TGTGCCAGCGCCCGCACGGGCTCTGGGGCCAACGTCCTGACTTTC
CASARTGSGANVLTF
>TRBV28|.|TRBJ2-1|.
TGTGCCAGCAGTTTTAGGGTCAGGGAGTCCCCCTACAATGAGCAGTTCTTC
CASSFRVRESPYNEQFF
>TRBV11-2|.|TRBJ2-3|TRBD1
TGTGCCAGCAGCCCCAGGCGGGACAGGGGAACAGATACGCTGTATTTT
CASSPRRDRGTDTLYF
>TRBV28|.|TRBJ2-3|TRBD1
TGTGCCAGCAGTCCCCGGGACAGGGGAAAAACAGATACGCAGTATTTT
CASSPRDRGKTDTQYF
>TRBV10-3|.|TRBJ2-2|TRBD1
TGTGCCATCAGTGAGGCCGGGACAGGGAGGACGTTAACCGGGGAGCTGTTTTTT
CAISEAGTGRTLTGELFF
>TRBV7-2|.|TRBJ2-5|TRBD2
TGTGCCAGCAGGACGCAGCGGGAGGTGGAGCAGTACTTC
CASRTQREVEQYF
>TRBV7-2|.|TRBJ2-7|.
TGTGCCAGCAGCTCATTATGGGGGAGCTCCTACGAGCAGTACTTC
CASSSLWGSSYEQYF
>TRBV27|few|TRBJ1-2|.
TGTGCCAGCAGTTTATCCTCAAACCTTTCCCCAGGGACTTATGGCTACACCTTC
CASSLSSNLSPGTYGYTF
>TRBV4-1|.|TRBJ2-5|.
TGCGCCAGCAGCCAAGTTAATTTGGACAATGAGCAGTACTTC
CASSQVNLDNEQYF
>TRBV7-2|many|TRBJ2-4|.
TGTGCCAGCAGCTTAGATCTAGCGACTCAGTACTTC
CASSLDLATQYF
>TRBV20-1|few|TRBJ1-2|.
TGCAGTGCGATCATCCAAGGGAGGGCCAATGCTAACTATGGCTACACCTTC
CSAIIQGRANANYGYTF
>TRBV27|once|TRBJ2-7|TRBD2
TGTGCCAGCAGTTTAAACGGGAGGTACTACGAGCAGTACTTC
CASSLNGRYYEQYF
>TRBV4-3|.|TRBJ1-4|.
TGCGCCAGCAGCCAAGAAGTGAGGGTTGGGGAAAAACTGTTTTTT
CASSQEVRVGEKLFF
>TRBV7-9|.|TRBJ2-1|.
TGTGCCAGCAGCAAGACAGAGCAAGAGACCCAGTTCTTC
CASSKTEQETQFF
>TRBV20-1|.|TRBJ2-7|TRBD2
TGCAGTGCTAGGGTCCCGGGCGGGAGGACCTACGAGCAGTACTTC
CSARVPGGRTYEQYF
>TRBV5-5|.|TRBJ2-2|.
TGTGCCAGCAGCTGGAGACAGGCCTACACCGGGGAGCTGTTTTTT
CASSWRQAYTGELFF
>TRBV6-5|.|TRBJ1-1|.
TGTGCCAGCAGTTACTCAGCTCAGACAAACACTGAAGCTTTCTTT
CASSYSAQTNTEAFF
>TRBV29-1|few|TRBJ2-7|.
TGCAGCGTGCGGGACAGATCCTACGAGCAGTACTTC
CSVRDRSYEQYF
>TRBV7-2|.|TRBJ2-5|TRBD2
TGTGCCAGCAGCGGTAGAAGGGCGGGGGGGAAAGAGACCCAGTACTTC
CASSGRRAGGKETQYF
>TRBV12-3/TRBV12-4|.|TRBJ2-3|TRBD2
TGTGCCAGCAGTTCCCTAGCGGGAGAGGCAGATACGCAGTATTTT
CASSSLAGEADTQYF
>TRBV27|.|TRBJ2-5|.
TGTGCCAGCAGCCTCGGGGCAGCTGAAGAGACCCAGTACTTC
CASSLGAAEETQYF
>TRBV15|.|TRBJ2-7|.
TGTGCCACCAGTCCCCTCGGGGCTTCCTACGAGCAGTACTTC
CATSPLGASYEQYF
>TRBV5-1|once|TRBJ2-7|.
TGCGCCAGCAGGGCGGGCCACCCCTACGAGCAGTACTTC
CASRAGHPYEQYF
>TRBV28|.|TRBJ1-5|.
TGTGCCAGCAGTTTTCCTCACACCCGAAAGGTGGATCAGCCCCAGCATTTT
CASSFPHTRKVDQPQHF
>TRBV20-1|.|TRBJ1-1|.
TGCAGTGCCTATTCCGCTATGAACACTGAAGCTTTCTTT
CSAYSAMNTEAFF
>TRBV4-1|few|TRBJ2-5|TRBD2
TGCGCCAGCAGTCGCCGACTAGCGGACGAAGAGACCCAGTACTTC
CASSRRLADEETQYF
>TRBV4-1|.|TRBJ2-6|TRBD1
TGCGCCAGCAGCATCGGACAGGGGATTTTTGGGGCCAACGTCCTGACTTTC
CASSIGQGIFGANVLTF
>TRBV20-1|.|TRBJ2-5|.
TGCAGTGCGAGGGGCCACTCGGGGAATGAGCAGTACTTC
CSARGHSGNEQYF
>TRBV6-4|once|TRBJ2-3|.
TGTGCCAGCAGTGACAGGGCCACAGATACGCAGTATTTT
CASSDRATDTQYF